These 3 T cell receptor beta chains were all obtained from the same sample, sequenced in a study of shared clonotypes between healthy human individuals (dated by TCRdb to 2018 to 2021). Libraries were prepared through the immunoSEQ multiplex PCR assay. The clones in this table, taken by TCRdb from immuneACCESS, are in-frame only. Not every clone is retained; where verified, under half of the shortfall comes from an unresolved V gene, and the cause of the rest is unknown. Across this sample there are roughly 320,000 clones, with around nine tenths seen only once. The ten largest clones take up 15% to 20% of the sample. The specimen was memory CD8+ T cells sorted from blood. What this sample's cell subset or site label stands for: CD45RO+ cells pooled with CCR7-negative TemRA cells. The source of these receptors is a man aged 18 to 30 in good health.

In regard to this clone: A much larger clone differs by one base, so this may be a read error. The rearrangement uses TRBV5-6 and TRBJ2-3, with D uncertain. Per the germline V gene, CDR1 is SGHDT and CDR2 is YYEEEE. The CDR3 is 12 residues long. V lost 4 bases and J 0 bases, leaving 3 bases between the germline ends. The CDR3, as DNA: TGTGCCAGCAGCCTCAGCACAGATACGCAGTATTTT. Protein sequence: CASSLSTDTQYF.

The V and J genes are TRBV5-5 and TRBJ2-7; D gene ambiguous. CDR3 length: 14 amino acids. The V gene lost 6 bases and the J gene lost 3 bases, with 16 bases spanning the gap. Germline V gene data show CDR1 as SGHKS and CDR2 as YYEKEE (reference sequence). In nucleotides, the CDR3 is TGTGCCAGCATCGTCGAGGACGCCAGCTACGAGCAGTACTTC. Translated: CASIVEDASYEQYF.

The chain employs TRBV5-6 and TRBJ1-1; 7 bases are shared with TRBD1. CDR3 length: 13 amino acids. Germline CDR1 is SGHDT and CDR2 is YYEEEE. The trim removed 4 bases at V and 3 bases at J, leaving 3 bases unmatched. The CDR3 DNA is TGTGCCAGCAGCGCTACAGGGGACACTGAAGCTTTCTTT. Translating gives CASSATGDTEAFF.